These 2 T cell receptor beta chains were all obtained from the same sample, sequenced in a study of memory CD4+ T cells and cytomegalovirus serostatus. Clones were sequenced by immunoSEQ multiplex PCR, and TCRdb holds only the in-frame ones, with some missing. Of 35,000 to 45,000 clones listed, around 79% are singletons. The sort gate was single viable CD3+CD4+CD8-CD45RO+ cells for memory CD4+ T cells. Source material: memory CD4+ T cells from blood. These receptors originate from an adult in good health and CMV-seronegative.

This sequence joins TRBV5-1 and TRBJ1-3, with unresolved D. V shed 4 bases and J shed 4 bases, with 12 bases lying between them. Germline loops: CDR1 SGHRS, CDR2 YFSETQ. The CDR3 totals 14 residues. DNA for the CDR3: TGCGCCAGCAGCCCGGACCGCGCGGGAAACACCATATATTTT. As protein: CASSPDRAGNTIYF.

The CDR3 bases are TGTGCTAGTGGTTTGGATGGGCCCTCTAAATACTTC. Amino acids: CASGLDGPSKYF. The V and J genes are TRBV12-5 and TRBJ2-7, with D uncertain. Germline V gene sequence: CDR1 LGHNT, CDR2 FRNRAP. V was shortened by 1 base and J by 13 bases, with 14 bases between the two germline ends. CDR3 length: 12 residues.